Given below is one TCR beta chain in context. What it recognizes is unknown. This entry belongs to a study of shared clonotypes between healthy human individuals. Trimming cost V 0 bases and J 4 bases, with 12 bases left between them. Germline-derived CDR1 and CDR2 are GTSNPN and SVGIG (reference sequence). CDR3 length equals 14 residues. Profiling relied on immunoSEQ multiplex PCR, and the TCRdb table lists in-frame clones only, not all of them. The sample has fewer than 1.8 million clones; approximately 98.5% are singletons. Memory CD4+ cells were the fraction left after CD45RA+ naive selection. General study points: Compared with clonotypes that all four donors shared, non-shared clonotypes had lower generation probabilities.

The TCR originated in a man under 40 in good health. The chain is built from TRBV30 and TRBJ1-2; the D is unclear. Input material: naive CD4+ T cells sorted from blood. The subset denotes: CD45RA+ positively selected. CDR3 amino acids: CAWSVHRAPYGYTF. The CDR3 DNA reads as TGTGCCTGGAGTGTACACCGGGCCCCCTATGGCTACACCTTC.